The rows below give T cell receptor beta chains drawn from one sample of a study of shared clonotypes between healthy human individuals. Assay: immunoSEQ multiplex PCR; the TCRdb copy retains only in-frame clones and omits some. The sample shows 1.5 million to 1.9 million clones, approximately 98% of them seen only once. What was sequenced was naive CD4+ T cells sorted from blood. These receptors originate from a man aged 25-45 years in good health. CDR3s include the opening cysteine and the closing phenylalanine or tryptophan. The D gene is left open where the match is weak. Rows may omit the clone size; those that give it use once, few, many or a size class.

V	size	J	D	CDR3	DNA
TRBV7-6	.	TRBJ2-1	TRBD1	CASSLEAGQGDHEQFF	TGTGCCAGCAGCTTGGAGGCGGGACAGGGGGACCATGAGCAGTTCTTC
TRBV14	.	TRBJ2-7	TRBD1	CASSQEVKQGAEQYF	TGTGCCAGCAGCCAAGAAGTAAAACAGGGGGCCGAGCAGTACTTC
TRBV18	.	TRBJ2-1	.	CASSPRSNEQFF	TGTGCCAGCTCACCACGAAGCAATGAGCAGTTCTTC
TRBV20-1	.	TRBJ2-1	.	CSLVGGNEQFF	TGCAGCCTAGTTGGTGGAAATGAGCAGTTCTTC
TRBV28	once	TRBJ1-5	.	CASSLLGGVQPQHF	TGTGCCAGCAGTTTACTTGGGGGGGTTCAGCCCCAGCATTTT
TRBV7-6	.	TRBJ2-1	TRBD2	CASRPLAGATYNEQFF	TGTGCCAGCAGACCTCTAGCGGGAGCTACCTACAATGAGCAGTTCTTC
TRBV5-1	.	TRBJ2-7	TRBD2	CASSLDGREGKHEQYF	TGCGCCAGCAGCTTGGATGGGCGGGAGGGGAAGCACGAGCAGTACTTC
TRBV5-3	.	TRBJ2-5	.	CARSFPGANKAGELETQYF	TGTGCCAGAAGCTTCCCAGGGGCTAATAAGGCGGGAGAATTGGAGACCCAGTACTTC
TRBV7-2	.	TRBJ1-5	TRBD1	CASSLARGNQPQHF	TGTGCCAGCAGCTTAGCCAGGGGGAATCAGCCCCAGCATTTT
TRBV4-2	.	TRBJ2-7	TRBD1	CASSRSHTGTVFYEQYF	TGTGCCAGCAGCCGAAGTCACACCGGGACAGTATTCTACGAGCAGTACTTC
TRBV29-1	once	TRBJ2-5	TRBD1	CSVDRGVQETQYF	TGCAGCGTCGACAGGGGAGTACAAGAGACCCAGTACTTC
TRBV28	.	TRBJ1-5	.	CASSLLGRVEGQPQHF	TGTGCCAGCAGTTTATTGGGCAGGGTAGAAGGGCAGCCCCAGCATTTT
TRBV6-1	few	TRBJ1-2	TRBD1	CASRTGTEYGYTF	TGTGCCAGCAGAACCGGGACAGAATATGGCTACACCTTC
TRBV15	once	TRBJ2-1	TRBD2	CATSRGTSGRYNEQFF	TGTGCCACCAGCAGAGGGACTAGCGGGAGGTACAATGAGCAGTTCTTC
TRBV5-5	.	TRBJ2-2	TRBD1	CASSKTGLGELFF	TGTGCCAGCAGCAAGACAGGGTTGGGGGAGCTGTTTTTT
TRBV28	.	TRBJ2-7	.	CASSLSAGGSREQYF	TGTGCCAGCAGTTTAAGCGCCGGTGGGTCTCGCGAGCAGTACTTC
TRBV29-1	.	TRBJ2-2	TRBD2	CSVGRLAGESNTGELFF	TGCAGCGTTGGACGCCTAGCGGGAGAGTCGAACACCGGGGAGCTGTTTTTT
TRBV7-2	.	TRBJ2-2	TRBD1	CASSRGPRGQLNTGELFF	TGTGCCAGCAGCCGAGGGCCCAGGGGGCAGTTGAACACCGGGGAGCTGTTTTTT
TRBV29-1	.	TRBJ2-2	.	CSVIRVGSSLNTGELFF	TGCAGCGTAATCAGGGTCGGTTCTTCTTTGAACACCGGGGAGCTGTTTTTT
TRBV4-1	.	TRBJ1-1	.	CASSQVIDTANTEAFF	TGCGCCAGCAGCCAAGTAATCGACACTGCGAACACTGAAGCTTTCTTT
TRBV5-6	.	TRBJ1-2	TRBD1	CASSFRDSYGYTF	TGTGCCAGCAGCTTTAGGGACAGCTATGGCTACACCTTC
TRBV18	.	TRBJ2-3	.	CASSPLTGRTDTQYF	TGTGCCAGCTCACCACTGACAGGGAGGACAGATACGCAGTATTTT
TRBV5-4	once	TRBJ2-3	.	CASSEGAGAKWADTQYF	TGTGCCAGCAGCGAGGGTGCGGGGGCGAAGTGGGCAGATACGCAGTATTTT
TRBV6-1	.	TRBJ2-3	.	CASTDGSTDTQYF	TGTGCCAGCACGGATGGAAGCACAGATACGCAGTATTTT
TRBV21-1	.	TRBJ2-5	.	CASSKEGLGGGETQYF	TGTGCCAGCAGCAAAGAGGGATTAGGGGGAGGAGAGACCCAGTACTTC
TRBV2	.	TRBJ2-5	TRBD2	CASSGGSRETQYF	TGTGCCAGCAGCGGGGGGAGTAGAGAGACCCAGTACTTC
TRBV7-6	.	TRBJ1-3	.	CASSLGALREGRGNTIYF	TGTGCCAGCAGCTTAGGGGCCTTACGGGAGGGTCGCGGAAACACCATATATTTT
TRBV29-1	.	TRBJ2-1	.	CSVGGGGLNPGFF	TGCAGCGTTGGGGGTGGCGGATTAAACCCCGGATTCTTC
TRBV5-1	.	TRBJ2-7	TRBD1	CASSYRDRDYEQYF	TGCGCCAGCAGCTACCGGGACAGGGATTACGAGCAGTACTTC
TRBV7-2	.	TRBJ2-7	.	CASSPSHEQYF	TGTGCCAGCAGCCCCTCCCACGAGCAGTACTTC
TRBV5-1	.	TRBJ2-3	.	CASSLAGGTTDTQYF	TGCGCCAGCAGCTTGGCGGGCGGGACCACAGATACGCAGTATTTT
TRBV5-6	once	TRBJ1-3	.	CASSLSGIVSGNTIYF	TGTGCCAGCAGCTTGTCCGGGATAGTCTCTGGAAACACCATATATTTT
TRBV5-4	.	TRBJ1-1	.	CASSLVGSPEAFF	TGTGCCAGCAGCTTGGTTGGTTCACCTGAAGCTTTCTTT
TRBV11-2	.	TRBJ2-1	TRBD2	CASSYSGWGGPTNEQFF	TGTGCCAGCAGCTACAGCGGTTGGGGAGGGCCCACCAATGAGCAGTTCTTC
TRBV29-1	.	TRBJ1-2	.	CSAARTGSGYTF	TGCAGCGCTGCCCGAACAGGGAGCGGCTACACCTTC
TRBV7-9	.	TRBJ1-5	.	CASSLESGGTQHF	TGTGCCAGCAGCTTAGAGTCAGGAGGCACCCAGCATTTT
TRBV30	.	TRBJ1-2	.	CAFRVGALRYGYTF	TGTGCCTTCCGAGTTGGGGCTTTGCGCTATGGCTACACCTTC